Presented here are 25 T cell receptor beta chains from one specimen sequenced in a study of blood T cell repertoires in COVID-19. This table comes from immunoSEQ multiplex PCR, and its TCRdb copy is limited to in-frame clones, with some not included. Of about 400,000 clones listed, approximately 90% were seen once; the top ten hold 4% to 4.5%. Sequencing used peripheral blood. These receptors all come from a woman aged 25 to 39 with acute or convalescent COVID-19.

The V gene is TRBV28, the J gene TRBJ1-5; possibly TRBD1 for D (6 bases). V was cut by 5 bases and J by 0 bases, with 11 bases left in between. Germline V gives CDR1 MDHEN, CDR2 SYDVKM. This CDR3 has 15 residues. The CDR3 nucleotides read TGTGCCAGCAGTCCCGGACAGATTAGCAATCAGCCCCAGCATTTT. As protein: CASSPGQISNQPQHF.

The chain is built from TRBV7-9 and TRBJ2-7; 8 bases match TRBD2. The CDR3 sequence is 15 residues long. V lost 5 bases, J lost 5 bases, and 11 bases stayed unmatched. The germline V gene has CDR1 SEHNR and CDR2 FQNEAQ (reference sequence). The CDR3 sequence is CASSQPYGGGNEQYF. CDR3 nucleotides: TGTGCCAGCAGCCAACCGTACGGCGGGGGGAACGAGCAGTACTTC. The complete variable domain, with remaining parts taken from reference TRBV7-9 and TRBJ2-7, reads DTGVSQNPRHKITKRGQNVTFRCDPISEHNRLYWYRQTLGQGPEFLTYFQNEAQLEKSRLLSDRFSAERPKGSFSTLEIQRTEQGDSAMYLCASSQPYGGGNEQYFGPGTRLTVT.

This chain uses TRBV19 with TRBJ2-7, with a weak D call TRBD1 (5 bases). The length of the CDR3 is 14 residues. Germline CDR1 reads LNHDA; CDR2 reads SQIVND (reference sequence). V lost 5 bases and J lost 0, with 11 bases in between. CDR3 protein: CASSPKTVSYEQYF. The CDR3 DNA sequence: TGTGCCAGTAGTCCCAAGACAGTCTCCTACGAGCAGTACTTC. Full variable domain (remainder filled in from reference TRBV19 and TRBJ2-7): DGGITQSPKYLFRKEGQNVTLSCEQNLNHDAMYWYRQDPGQGLRLIYYSQIVNDFQKGDIAEGYSVSREKKESFPLTVTSAQKNPTAFYLCASSPKTVSYEQYFGPGTRLTVT.

J is TRBJ2-2 and V is TRBV11-2, with TRBD1 matching over 8 bases. The CDR3 extends over 16 amino acids. Losses at the gene ends were 2 bases for V and 4 bases for J; bases not matched to a gene: 6. Per the germline V gene, CDR1 is SGHAT and CDR2 is FQNNGV. In DNA, the CDR3 is TGTGCCAGCAGCTTACATGGGACAGGAGGCACCGGGGAGCTGTTTTTT. Its translation is CASSLHGTGGTGELFF.

V is TRBV4-2 and J is TRBJ2-7, with unresolved D. The CDR3 runs 15 residues. Germline values: CDR1 LGHNA, CDR2 YNFKEQ. Trimming cost V 0 bases and J 0 bases, with 9 bases left between them. CDR3 protein: CASSQESTSSYEQYF. CDR3 sequence (DNA): TGTGCCAGCAGCCAAGAATCGACAAGCTCCTACGAGCAGTACTTC.

This clone appeared a few times. The chain has TRBV20-1 and TRBJ2-7, with TRBD1 as a possible D gene (5 bases). The germline gives CDR1 DFQATT, CDR2 SNEGSKA (reference sequence). The CDR3 totals 11 residues. The V end was cut by 3 bases, the J end by 2 bases, with 5 bases between. CDR3: CSARTAYEQYF. For the CDR3, the DNA is TGCAGTGCTAGGACAGCCTACGAGCAGTACTTC.

The chain joins TRBV14 to TRBJ1-2; TRBD1 aligns across 8 bases. The CDR3 is 15 amino acids. CDR1 and CDR2 from the germline V gene are SGHDN and FVKESK. V trimming: 0 bases; J trimming: 5 bases; junction bases outside the gene matches: 5. The CDR3 loop reads CASSQEDRDEYGYTF. The CDR3 coding sequence is TGTGCCAGCAGCCAAGAGGACAGGGACGAGTATGGCTACACCTTC.

The chain employs TRBV5-1 and TRBJ2-1; 13 nucleotides align to TRBD2. V was clipped by 2 bases and J by 8 bases; unmatched bases: 4. The CDR3 is made up of 15 amino acids. Germline V gives CDR1 SGHRS, CDR2 YFSETQ. The CDR3 bases are TGCGCCAGCAGCTTCACTAGCGGGGGGGCCCATGAGCAGTTCTTC. The encoded protein is CASSFTSGGAHEQFF.

This clone was found a few times. CDR3 sequence (DNA): TGTGCCAGCAGCCGACAGGGAGCCAATGAAAAACTGTTTTTT. This sequence encodes CASSRQGANEKLFF. The genes are TRBV11-2 and TRBJ1-4, with 7 bases lining up with TRBD1. CDR1 is SGHAT and CDR2 is FQNNGV in the germline V gene. CDR3 length equals 14 residues. Unmatched junction bases numbered 5, after V lost 5 bases and J lost 5 bases.

The table lists this clone with a count of one. V and J are TRBV6-1 and TRBJ2-1, with D hard to call. Germline assignment: CDR1 MNHNS and CDR2 SASEGT. CDR3 length equals 16 residues. V dropped 0 bases and J dropped 8 bases, with 17 bases sitting between them. CDR3 protein: CASSEAPGPTFDEQFF. The CDR3 nucleotides read TGTGCCAGCAGTGAAGCGCCGGGTCCAACGTTCGATGAGCAGTTCTTC.

This chain uses TRBV7-6 with TRBJ1-6, with 7 bases fitting TRBD1. The CDR3 covers 17 residues. The V and J ends lost 4 bases and 0 bases, in that order; junction bases with no gene match: 6. In germline, CDR1 is SGHVS, CDR2 FNYEAQ. CDR3: CASSWGQMSSYNSPLHF. In DNA form, the CDR3 reads TGTGCCAGCAGCTGGGGACAGATGAGCTCCTATAATTCACCCCTCCACTTT.

CDR3 sequence reads: CASTRGSYGYTF. Written as DNA, the CDR3 is TGTGCCAGTACCAGGGGCAGCTATGGCTACACCTTC. The chain recombines TRBV19 with TRBJ1-2; perhaps TRBD1 as D (6 bases). Germline CDR1 reads LNHDA; CDR2 reads SQIVND (reference sequence). The V end was cut by 7 bases, the J end by 4 bases, with 10 bases between. The length of the CDR3 is 12 residues.

The rearrangement links TRBV7-2 to TRBJ1-5; D might be TRBD1 (6 bases). The germline V gene encodes CDR1 SGHTA and CDR2 FQGNSA. The V gene lost 5 bases and the J gene lost 9 bases, with 17 bases spanning the gap. This CDR3 has 14 residues. The CDR3 region is CASSLDGGRTPQHF. The DNA of the CDR3 is TGTGCCAGCAGCCTAGACGGGGGGCGGACGCCCCAGCATTTT.

V gene TRBV7-3 combines with J gene TRBJ2-1; 10 bases map to TRBD1. J lost 7 bases, V lost 4 bases, and 1 base had no gene match. The germline gives CDR1 SGHTA, CDR2 FQGTGA. The CDR3 has 13 residues. The CDR3 reads CASSWDRGNEQFF. In DNA form, the CDR3 reads TGTGCCAGCAGCTGGGACAGGGGAAATGAGCAGTTCTTC.

DNA of the CDR3: TGCGCCAGCAGCTTGGGGCGGGGTAGACCCGCGGAGTACGAGCAGTACTTC. The encoded protein is CASSLGRGRPAEYEQYF. The chain is built from TRBV5-1 and TRBJ2-7, with D possibly matching TRBD2 (6 bases). The CDR3 has 17 amino acids. Trimming left V 0 bases short and J 4 bases short, with 20 bases between. CDR1 and CDR2 (germline): SGHRS, YFSETQ. The variable domain in full, with the rest retrieved from reference TRBV5-1 and TRBJ2-7, is KAGVTQTPRYLIKTRGQQVTLSCSPISGHRSVSWYQQTPGQGLQFLFEYFSETQRNKGNFPGRFSGRQFSNSRSEMNVSTLELGDSALYLCASSLGRGRPAEYEQYFGPGTRLTVT.

This clone was counted once. The chain has TRBV3-1 (or the pseudogene TRBV3-2) and TRBJ1-4, with no clear D. Looked up from germline, CDR1 is LGHDT and CDR2 is YNNKEL (reference sequence). The CDR3 covers 12 residues. V gave up 4 bases and J gave up 7 bases, with 7 bases separating them. CDR3 amino acids: CASSPRGEKLFF. In nucleotides, the CDR3 is TGTGCCAGCAGCCCCCGGGGTGAAAAACTGTTTTTT.

The V gene is TRBV5-4, the J gene TRBJ2-7, with 8 bases that match TRBD2. Trimming removed 1 base from V and 7 bases from J; junction bases left unmatched: 7. The CDR3 spans 14 residues. Germline V lookup: CDR1 SGHNT, CDR2 YYREEE (reference sequence). DNA of the CDR3: TGTGCCAGCAGCTTGTACGGGGGGGCTCGGGAGCAGTACTTC. Translation: CASSLYGGAREQYF.

The gene calls are TRBV5-1 and TRBJ1-4; tentative D call: TRBD1 (6 bases). The CDR3 is 15 residues long. In germline, CDR1 is SGHRS, CDR2 YFSETQ. V lost 4 bases to trimming and J lost 8 bases, with 18 bases between them. CDR3 sequence (DNA): TGCGCCAGCAGCGAGGGGGACATTAGGAGGGAAAAACTGTTTTTT. Its translation is CASSEGDIRREKLFF.

This rearrangement joins TRBV15 to TRBJ1-1; D is unclear. This CDR3 has 15 residues. In germline, CDR1 is LNHNV, CDR2 YYDKDF (reference sequence). V was trimmed by 4 bases and J by 1 base, leaving 13 bases between them. This CDR3 is CATSKGLDSNTEAFF. For the CDR3, the DNA is TGTGCCACCAGCAAAGGTTTAGACTCGAACACTGAAGCTTTCTTT.

The rearrangement joins TRBV5-1 to TRBJ2-3; possibly TRBD2 for D (5 bases). V shed 4 bases and J shed 0 bases, with 15 bases lying between them. The CDR3 is made up of 16 amino acids. Germline-derived CDR1 and CDR2 are SGHRS and YFSETQ. The chain's CDR3 is CASSDGRTPSTDTQYF. For the CDR3, the DNA is TGCGCCAGCAGCGACGGACGGACTCCTAGCACAGATACGCAGTATTTT.

The rearrangement uses TRBV30 and TRBJ1-5; no clear D. Germline V CDR1 and CDR2: GTSNPN, SVGIG (reference sequence). The CDR3 is 15 amino acids. V lost 5 bases and J lost 5, with 19 bases in between. The CDR3 here is CAWESSPVKDQPQHF. CDR3 nucleotides: TGTGCCTGGGAATCCAGTCCAGTAAAAGATCAGCCCCAGCATTTT.

V usage is TRBV5-5 and J usage is TRBJ1-5, with TRBD1 matching 9 bases. Per the germline V gene, CDR1 is SGHKS and CDR2 is YYEKEE (reference sequence). Germline trimming cut 4 bases from V and 2 bases from J; bases unmatched to any gene: 16. The CDR3 is 19 amino acids. The CDR3 loop reads CASSPGPPGQGARNQPQHF. CDR3 nucleotides: TGTGCCAGCAGCCCTGGACCTCCGGGACAGGGAGCTCGCAATCAGCCCCAGCATTTT.

The rearrangement uses TRBV7-3 and TRBJ2-1; D perhaps matches TRBD2 (5 bases). V gave up 3 bases and J gave up 6 bases, with 18 bases separating them. CDR1 is SGHTA, CDR2 FQGTGA, per germline. This CDR3 region has 16 residues. CDR3 region: CASSFRIQRKFNEQFF. The CDR3 DNA reads TGTGCCAGCAGCTTTCGGATCCAGCGGAAATTCAATGAGCAGTTCTTC.

J is TRBJ2-3 and V is TRBV4-2; the match to TRBD2 covers 8 bases. The CDR3 sequence is 15 residues long. Germline trimming cut 1 base from V and 2 bases from J; bases unmatched to any gene: 2. Looked up from germline, CDR1 is LGHNA and CDR2 is YNFKEQ. The CDR3 DNA reads as TGTGCCAGCAGCCAAGCGGGGGGGAACACAGATACGCAGTATTTT. Its protein product is CASSQAGGNTDTQYF.

This clone was seen only once. The V gene is TRBV7-2, the J gene TRBJ1-3, with TRBD1 as a possible D gene (6 bases). From germline, CDR1 is SGHTA and CDR2 FQGNSA. V was cut by 0 bases and J by 1 base, with 19 bases left in between. The CDR3 is 19 residues long. This chain's CDR3 is CASSLAGAGVFDSGNTIYF. Written as DNA, the CDR3 is TGTGCCAGCAGCTTAGCGGGGGCAGGGGTTTTTGATTCTGGAAACACCATATATTTT.